One T cell receptor beta chain is described in this entry. The sample belongs to a study of blood T cell repertoires in COVID-19. Study background: Sources were T cells, B-cell-depleted T cells, or PBMCs; the material itself was cDNA or gDNA.

Per the original methods: Amplification with reference gene primers provided the estimates of nucleated cell counts. Assay: immunoSEQ multiplex PCR; the TCRdb copy retains only in-frame clones and omits some. V, J and clone size derive from that table, while D and trimming were established from the DNA sequence. Counted here are some 89,000 clones, roughly 84% occurring once; the ten biggest clones make up about 10%. The germline V gene has CDR1 SGHNT and CDR2 YYREEE (reference sequence). V gave up 4 bases and J gave up 0 bases; unmatched junction bases: 13. This CDR3 is 18 amino acids long. V is TRBV5-4 and J is TRBJ2-1, with 7 bases aligning to TRBD1. The receptor was isolated from an older man with acute or convalescent COVID-19. Material for sequencing was peripheral blood. CDR3 amino acids: CASSPGQAFLSSYNEQFF. The CDR3 DNA is TGTGCCAGCAGCCCAGGACAGGCTTTCTTGAGCTCCTACAATGAGCAGTTCTTC.